The 13 T cell receptor beta chains below all came from one sample that was sequenced in a study of post-analysis software for immune sequencing data. TCR beta libraries were prepared from cDNA with unique molecular identifiers. TCRdb passed the PCR reads through MiXCR, listing each CDR3 protein once. The sample has approximately 630,000 distinct CDR3 sequences; about 60% are singletons. General study results and limits: Comparison of patients with controls showed four or five TRBV segments more frequent in patients, TRBV5-6, TRBV5-1 and TRBV20-1 among them.

Their cognate antigens are unknown. The sequenced sample consisted of blood. The receptors originated from a girl aged 2 to 9 with multiple sclerosis.

The chain links TRBV4-3 to TRBJ2-6; weak D call: TRBD1 (5 bases). Trimming cost V 4 bases and J 1 base, with 8 bases left between them. This CDR3 spans 15 amino acids. Germline V gene data show CDR1 as LGHNA and CDR2 as YSLEER. The CDR3 sequence is CASSRNRSGANVLTF. As DNA, the CDR3 is TGCGCCAGCAGCCGGAACAGGTCTGGGGCCAACGTCCTGACTTTC.

The rearrangement joins TRBV6-2 or TRBV6-3 to TRBJ2-3; D is undetermined. Trimming stripped 5 bases from V and 2 bases from J, with 14 bases between. Germline V gene data show CDR1 as MNHEY and CDR2 as SVGEGT. The CDR3 has 15 amino acids. Written as DNA, the CDR3 is TGTGCCAGCAGTACCGGATTAAGATTCACAGATACGCAGTATTTT. Protein product: CASSTGLRFTDTQYF.

The chain carries TRBV12-3 or TRBV12-4 and TRBJ2-3; D is perhaps TRBD1 (6 bases). The germline V and J ends were trimmed by 8 bases and 2 bases, with 14 bases remaining between them. The CDR3 loop spans 14 amino acids. CDR3 DNA: TGTGCCAGCTCCTACGGACAGTACACAGATACGCAGTATTTT. This encodes CASSYGQYTDTQYF.

This clonotype has a handful of counts. The J gene is TRBJ2-5, the V gene TRBV20-1; D not certain. Germline CDR1 and CDR2: DFQATT and SNEGSKA (reference sequence). Trimming took off 0 bases at V and 2 bases at J, with 13 bases between the two ends. CDR3 length: 15 amino acids. CDR3 DNA: TGCAGTGCTAGAGATCGGCGACTCGGGCAAGAGACCCAGTACTTC. It codes for CSARDRRLGQETQYF.

This clonotype was seen more than once but under ten times. V usage is TRBV7-2 and J usage is TRBJ2-5; TRBD1 matches 7 bases. Germline assignment: CDR1 SGHTA and CDR2 FQGNSA. CDR3 length equals 14 residues. Trimming at V came to 1 base and at J to 5 bases, leaving 4 bases not matched to a gene. The CDR3 spells CASSLDRGLETQYF. CDR3 sequence (DNA): TGTGCCAGCAGCTTAGACAGGGGTTTGGAGACCCAGTACTTC.

CDR3 DNA sequence: TGTGCCAGCAGCGGGGAGGGACTAGCGGGATCCTACAATGAGCAGTTCTTC. Translated, it gives CASSGEGLAGSYNEQFF. The V and J genes are TRBV9 and TRBJ2-1; 13 positions agree with TRBD2. CDR1 is SGDLS, CDR2 YYNGEE, per germline. The CDR3 sequence is 17 residues long. Trimming at V came to 3 bases and at J to 1 base, leaving 4 bases not matched to a gene.

The chain links TRBV2 to TRBJ1-2; unclear D gene. Germline CDR1 is SNHLY and CDR2 is FYNNEI. The CDR3 length is 14 residues. V lost 0 bases, J lost 4 bases, and 9 bases lay in between. The CDR3 here is CASSEALGSYGYTF. The CDR3 coding sequence is TGTGCCAGCAGTGAAGCCCTGGGGAGCTATGGCTACACCTTC.

V is TRBV25-1 and J is TRBJ1-6; D call uncertain. Trimming left V 4 bases short and J 10 bases short, with 17 bases between. The CDR3 length is 15 residues. Germline V lookup: CDR1 MGHDK, CDR2 SYGVNS. The CDR3 reads CASSASEGYRSPLHF. The CDR3, as DNA: TGTGCCAGCAGTGCCTCTGAAGGGTATCGGTCACCCCTCCACTTT.

The V call is TRBV29-1, the J call TRBJ1-1, with TRBD1 as a possible D gene (6 bases). The CDR3 runs to 13 residues. Germline CDR1 is SQVTM and CDR2 is ANQGSEA. V was clipped by 4 bases and J by 1 base, with 10 bases between them. The CDR3 sequence is CSVGLGGNTEAFF. CDR3 bases: TGCAGCGTTGGTTTAGGGGGGAACACTGAAGCTTTCTTT.

This clonotype was counted a few times. The V gene is TRBV29-1, the J gene TRBJ2-5, with D hard to call. Germline CDR1 and CDR2: SQVTM and ANQGSEA. The CDR3 is 13 amino acids. With 5 bases removed from V and 5 bases from J, the gap between germline ends came to 15 bases. The CDR3 region is CSVLSPLEETQYF. The CDR3 bases are TGCAGCGTTCTCAGCCCCCTGGAGGAGACCCAGTACTTC.

The V gene is TRBV20-1, the J gene TRBJ2-3; tentatively, D is TRBD2 (6 bases). The ends were cut back, 6 bases at V and 3 bases at J, with 13 bases in the middle. CDR1 and CDR2 (germline): DFQATT, SNEGSKA (reference sequence). This CDR3 comprises 13 residues. CDR3: CSADTGETDTQYF. In DNA form, the CDR3 reads TGCAGTGCGGACACGGGGGAGACAGATACGCAGTATTTT.

This clonotype was recorded a few times. The chain is built from TRBV6-1 and TRBJ2-5; D gene ambiguous. The V and J ends lost 6 bases and 4 bases respectively, with 15 bases between them. From germline, CDR1 is MNHNS and CDR2 SASEGT. The CDR3 totals 14 residues. The CDR3 loop reads CASRRRPGGETQYF. The DNA for the CDR3 is TGTGCCAGCAGACGCCGTCCGGGTGGAGAGACCCAGTACTTC.

The rearrangement uses TRBV29-1 and TRBJ1-1; D is ambiguous. Germline CDR1 reads SQVTM; CDR2 reads ANQGSEA. This CDR3 is 13 amino acids long. The V end was cut by 1 base, the J end by 5 bases, with 11 bases between. The CDR3 spells CSVEGDLRTEAFF. For the CDR3, the DNA is TGCAGCGTTGAAGGGGATCTTAGAACTGAAGCTTTCTTT.